This TCR beta chain was sequenced in a study of post-analysis software for immune sequencing data. Turning to the study itself: As for disease course, relapsing-remitting, secondary progressive and progressive-relapsing multiple sclerosis were all included. Study-wide points: Controls had lower frequencies than patients of about 5 TRBV segments, which included TRBV5-6, TRBV5-1 and TRBV20-1.

Sequencing libraries made from TCR beta cDNA carried unique molecular identifiers. The T cell input of roughly 1 to 11 million gave about 500,000 cDNA molecules. TCRdb passed the PCR reads through MiXCR, listing each CDR3 protein once. The data contain 550,000 to 700,000 distinct CDR3 sequences, 44% of them seen just once; the ten biggest clones take up under 2%. V lost 3 bases and J 0 bases, leaving 9 bases between the germline ends. This CDR3 contains 15 residues. Germline V CDR1 and CDR2: SGHTA, FQGNSA. A remark on this clonotype: Antigen specificity is unknown.

Sequenced: blood. This sequence originates from a girl between 10 and 17 years old with multiple sclerosis. The chain combines TRBV7-2 with TRBJ2-1; D gene ambiguous. DNA for the CDR3: TGTGCCAGCAGCTTTCGTATTAGCTCCTACAATGAGCAGTTCTTC. Translated, it gives CASSFRISSYNEQFF.